Listed below are T cell receptor beta chains from one sample, sequenced in a study of blood T cells in healthy people across ages. TCRdb independently ran MiXCR on the 5' RACE reads; one entry per CDR3 protein. The sample contains 850,000 to 1,300,000 distinct CDR3 sequences, 35% to 50% of which appear only once. Sequenced material: blood. These receptors all stem from a woman aged 55-70 years in good health. CDR3s include the opening cysteine and the closing phenylalanine or tryptophan. The order of the fields is J gene, clone size, V gene, D gene, CDR3 DNA, CDR3 protein. D genes are given only for firm matches. The size field is filled for only some rows; it gives once, few, many or a size class.

J gene: TRBJ2-7
clone size: .
V gene: TRBV20-1
D gene: .
CDR3 DNA: TGCAGTGCTAGAGGGGGCCAGGGGGGCTACGAGCAGTACTTC
CDR3 protein: CSARGGQGGYEQYF

J gene: TRBJ2-3
clone size: .
V gene: TRBV12-3/TRBV12-4
D gene: .
CDR3 DNA: TGTGCCAGCACACTAACCCCCCGGGGGACCAGCACAGATACGCAGTATTTT
CDR3 protein: CASTLTPRGTSTDTQYF

J gene: TRBJ1-1
clone size: .
V gene: TRBV12-3/TRBV12-4
D gene: .
CDR3 DNA: TGTGCCAGCAGCCCCGTAAGTCCCGGAAGGTCGGCTTTCTTT
CDR3 protein: CASSPVSPGRSAFF

J gene: TRBJ2-5
clone size: few
V gene: TRBV20-1
D gene: .
CDR3 DNA: TGCAGTGCTCCGGACAGCAGGCGGGCCCAGTACTTC
CDR3 protein: CSAPDSRRAQYF

J gene: TRBJ1-5
clone size: .
V gene: TRBV6-2/TRBV6-3
D gene: TRBD1
CDR3 DNA: TGTGCCAGCGGACCGGGACAGGGGTTTAATCAGCCCCAGCATTTT
CDR3 protein: CASGPGQGFNQPQHF

J gene: TRBJ2-1
clone size: few
V gene: TRBV4-1
D gene: .
CDR3 DNA: TGCGCCAGCAGCCAAGATAATGGGAACAGAGAGCAGTTCTTC
CDR3 protein: CASSQDNGNREQFF

J gene: TRBJ2-3
clone size: .
V gene: TRBV5-1
D gene: TRBD1
CDR3 DNA: TGCGCCAGCAGCGAGACCGGGGACAGACTCACAGATACGCAGTATTTT
CDR3 protein: CASSETGDRLTDTQYF

J gene: TRBJ2-7
clone size: .
V gene: TRBV11-2
D gene: .
CDR3 DNA: TGTGCCAGCAGGCCTGGACAGTTCGAGCAGTACTTC
CDR3 protein: CASRPGQFEQYF

J gene: TRBJ1-1
clone size: .
V gene: TRBV9
D gene: .
CDR3 DNA: TGTGCCAGCAGTCCTGCTGGGGTCAACACTGAAGCTTTCTTT
CDR3 protein: CASSPAGVNTEAFF

J gene: TRBJ2-5
clone size: .
V gene: TRBV12-3/TRBV12-4
D gene: TRBD2
CDR3 DNA: TGTGCCAGCAGTATACTAGCGGGAGGAGCCCATGAGCAGTACTTC
CDR3 protein: CASSILAGGAHEQYF

J gene: TRBJ2-3
clone size: .
V gene: TRBV12-3/TRBV12-4
D gene: TRBD2
CDR3 DNA: TGTGCCAGCAGTTCGGCTATGGGGGTAGCGGGAGGCCCGCAGTATTTT
CDR3 protein: CASSSAMGVAGGPQYF

J gene: TRBJ1-1
clone size: .
V gene: TRBV11-1
D gene: .
CDR3 DNA: TGTGCCAGCAGCTTAGGGGGTATTAGCACTGAAGCTTTCTTT
CDR3 protein: CASSLGGISTEAFF

J gene: TRBJ2-3
clone size: .
V gene: TRBV12-3/TRBV12-4
D gene: TRBD1
CDR3 DNA: TGTGCCAGCAGTGGCAGGGACAGGGGAATCACAGATACGCAGTATTTT
CDR3 protein: CASSGRDRGITDTQYF

J gene: TRBJ2-2
clone size: .
V gene: TRBV14
D gene: .
CDR3 DNA: TGTGCCAGCAGTCGTCTAGTAGGGTTCGGGGAGCTGTTTTTT
CDR3 protein: CASSRLVGFGELFF

J gene: TRBJ1-2
clone size: few
V gene: TRBV7-9
D gene: .
CDR3 DNA: TGTGCCAGCAGCTTAAACGCTGTCGGTGGCTACACCTTC
CDR3 protein: CASSLNAVGGYTF

J gene: TRBJ1-5
clone size: many
V gene: TRBV7-2
D gene: .
CDR3 DNA: TGTGCCAGCAGCTTAGAGGGAGCCCTTAATCAGCCCCAGCATTTT
CDR3 protein: CASSLEGALNQPQHF

J gene: TRBJ1-2
clone size: .
V gene: TRBV10-3
D gene: .
CDR3 DNA: TGTGCCATCAGTGGGACAGCGGATGGCTACACCTTC
CDR3 protein: CAISGTADGYTF

J gene: TRBJ2-4
clone size: many
V gene: TRBV29-1
D gene: .
CDR3 DNA: TGCAGCGTTGAAACCCTACAGGGCAGGCAAAACATTCAGTACTTC
CDR3 protein: CSVETLQGRQNIQYF

J gene: TRBJ2-3
clone size: many
V gene: TRBV29-1
D gene: .
CDR3 DNA: TGCAGCGTTGTAGGCACCAACACAGATACGCAGTATTTT
CDR3 protein: CSVVGTNTDTQYF

J gene: TRBJ2-6
clone size: few
V gene: TRBV19
D gene: TRBD1
CDR3 DNA: TGTGCCAGTAGTTACCTTACTCCGACAGGGACCACTGGGGCCAACGTCCTGACTTTC
CDR3 protein: CASSYLTPTGTTGANVLTF

J gene: TRBJ2-1
clone size: .
V gene: TRBV15
D gene: .
CDR3 DNA: TGCGCCACCAGCAGAGTTTCCAGAGAGACCCAGTTCTTC
CDR3 protein: CATSRVSRETQFF

J gene: TRBJ1-2
clone size: .
V gene: TRBV9
D gene: TRBD1
CDR3 DNA: TGTGCCAGCAGCGTAGAGGCCACAGTAGGCGCACACAGGGGTCGCGGCTACACCTTC
CDR3 protein: CASSVEATVGAHRGRGYTF

J gene: TRBJ1-2
clone size: .
V gene: TRBV28
D gene: TRBD1
CDR3 DNA: TGTGCCAGCAGTTTAAGCCGACAGGGGGCGGAGGGCTACACCTTC
CDR3 protein: CASSLSRQGAEGYTF

J gene: TRBJ2-7
clone size: few
V gene: TRBV20-1
D gene: TRBD1
CDR3 DNA: TGCAGTGCTGCAGCTAGACAGGGGGGTTTCGGGTACTTC
CDR3 protein: CSAAARQGGFGYF

J gene: TRBJ1-5
clone size: few
V gene: TRBV20-1
D gene: .
CDR3 DNA: TGCAGTGCTAGAGATGCAGCCTACAATCAGCCCCAGCATTTT
CDR3 protein: CSARDAAYNQPQHF

J gene: TRBJ1-3
clone size: .
V gene: TRBV5-1
D gene: .
CDR3 DNA: TGCGCCAGCAGCCTATCCGGGGACCGCTCTGGAAACACCATATATTTT
CDR3 protein: CASSLSGDRSGNTIYF

J gene: TRBJ1-2
clone size: .
V gene: TRBV5-1
D gene: .
CDR3 DNA: TGCGCCAGCAGCCGAGACGGAGTAGGGGGCTACACCTTC
CDR3 protein: CASSRDGVGGYTF

J gene: TRBJ2-1
clone size: .
V gene: TRBV11-1
D gene: .
CDR3 DNA: TGTGCCAGCAGCTTACCTTTGGGCAATGAGCAGTTCTTC
CDR3 protein: CASSLPLGNEQFF

J gene: TRBJ2-3
clone size: few
V gene: TRBV29-1
D gene: TRBD2
CDR3 DNA: TGCAGCGTTGATCCCCCCGGGAGGGCCACAGATACGCAGTATTTT
CDR3 protein: CSVDPPGRATDTQYF

J gene: TRBJ1-6
clone size: .
V gene: TRBV9
D gene: .
CDR3 DNA: TGTGCCAGCAGCGTAGTAGAGGGAACTTTGAACATTAATTCACCCCTCCACTTT
CDR3 protein: CASSVVEGTLNINSPLHF

J gene: TRBJ2-5
clone size: few
V gene: TRBV9
D gene: .
CDR3 DNA: TGTGCCAGCAGCGGGGACACCAGCCCCCAAGAGACCCAGTACTTC
CDR3 protein: CASSGDTSPQETQYF

J gene: TRBJ2-3
clone size: .
V gene: TRBV5-1
D gene: .
CDR3 DNA: TGCGCCAGCAAGAGGGGGGCACCGGATACGCAGTATTTT
CDR3 protein: CASKRGAPDTQYF

J gene: TRBJ1-2
clone size: .
V gene: TRBV20-1
D gene: .
CDR3 DNA: TGCAGTGCTAGAGATTTAGAGGGGGTCTATGGCTACACCTTC
CDR3 protein: CSARDLEGVYGYTF

J gene: TRBJ2-7
clone size: .
V gene: TRBV25-1
D gene: TRBD1
CDR3 DNA: TGTGCCAGCAGACCCGGGACAGGTCTGGGAGAGCAGTACTTC
CDR3 protein: CASRPGTGLGEQYF

J gene: TRBJ1-2
clone size: few
V gene: TRBV29-1
D gene: .
CDR3 DNA: TGCAGCGTTGGGGGGGCGCACGGCTACACCTTC
CDR3 protein: CSVGGAHGYTF

J gene: TRBJ2-1
clone size: .
V gene: TRBV13
D gene: TRBD2
CDR3 DNA: TGTGCCAGCTTGGAGACTAGCGGAAGCCCAGAGCAGTTCTTC
CDR3 protein: CASLETSGSPEQFF

J gene: TRBJ2-3
clone size: .
V gene: TRBV15
D gene: .
CDR3 DNA: TGTGCCACCAGCAGAGCTGGGGGGACGCAGTATTTT
CDR3 protein: CATSRAGGTQYF